This TCR beta chain was captured in a study of T cell repertoires in cytomegalovirus infection. Overall study context: CMV infection and matching HLA type were both indicated by public TCR beta signatures. General observations from the study: Of the TCR beta families, the public ones yielded a cumulative frequency that identified carriers of CMV plus the relevant HLA. The ex vivo response was dominated by HLA-C-restricted CMV-specific TCR beta clonotypes.

TCRdb passed the reads through MiXCR, listing each CDR3 protein once. This sample carries hundreds of thousands of distinct CDR3 sequences, under 40% of them seen once, and the ten largest clones take around 2.6%. This clonotype was observed at least ten times. Its antigen is unidentified. V lost 5 bases to trimming and J lost 4 bases; unmatched junction nucleotides: 12. The germline V gene has CDR1 SGHTA and CDR2 FQGTGA. The length of the CDR3 is 16 residues. This rearrangement joins TRBV7-3 to TRBJ2-3, with 7 bases that match TRBD1. The sample was PBMCs. The clonotype comes from a human donor in good health (CMV status not recorded). Some clones in this sample may be carry-over from other donors' samples. The CDR3 loop reads CASSETGQIWADTQYF. CDR3 bases: TGTGCCAGCAGCGAGACGGGACAGATTTGGGCAGATACGCAGTATTTT.